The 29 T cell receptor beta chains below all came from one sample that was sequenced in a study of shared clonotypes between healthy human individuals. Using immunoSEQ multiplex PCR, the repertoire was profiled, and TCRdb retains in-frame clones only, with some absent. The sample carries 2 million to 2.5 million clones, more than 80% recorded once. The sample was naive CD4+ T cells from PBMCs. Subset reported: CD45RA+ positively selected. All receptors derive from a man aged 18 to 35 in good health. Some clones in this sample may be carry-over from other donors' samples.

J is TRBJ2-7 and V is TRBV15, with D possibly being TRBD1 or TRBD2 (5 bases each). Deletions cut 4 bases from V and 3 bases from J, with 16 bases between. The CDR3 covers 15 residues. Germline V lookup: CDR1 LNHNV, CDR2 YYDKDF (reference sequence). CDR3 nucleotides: TGTGCCACCAGCACCCCGGGCCAGGGAGACTACGAGCAGTACTTC. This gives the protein CATSTPGQGDYEQYF.

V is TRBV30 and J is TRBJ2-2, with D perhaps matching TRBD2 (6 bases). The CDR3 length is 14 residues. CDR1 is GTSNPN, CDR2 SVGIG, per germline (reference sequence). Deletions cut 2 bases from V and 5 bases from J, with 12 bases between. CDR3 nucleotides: TGTGCCTGGAGTCCCGGGAGCGGTACCGGGGAGCTGTTTTTT. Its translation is CAWSPGSGTGELFF. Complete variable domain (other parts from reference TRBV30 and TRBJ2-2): SQTIHQWPATLVQPVGSPLSLECTVEGTSNPNLYWYRQAAGRGLQLLFYSVGIGQISSEVPQNLSASRPQDRQFILSSKKLLLSDSGFYLCAWSPGSGTGELFFGEGSRLTVL.

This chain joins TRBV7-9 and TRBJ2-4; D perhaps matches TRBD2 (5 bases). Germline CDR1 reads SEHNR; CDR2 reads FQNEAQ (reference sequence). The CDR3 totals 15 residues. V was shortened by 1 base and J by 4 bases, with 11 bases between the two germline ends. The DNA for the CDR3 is TGTGCCAGCAGCTTAGTCGTAGCGTCAAAAAACATTCAGTACTTC. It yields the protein CASSLVVASKNIQYF.

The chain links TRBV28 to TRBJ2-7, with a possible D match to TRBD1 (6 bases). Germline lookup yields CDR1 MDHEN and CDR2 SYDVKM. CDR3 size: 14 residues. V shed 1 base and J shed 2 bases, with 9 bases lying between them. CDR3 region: CASSLYRVPYEQYF. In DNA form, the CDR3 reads TGTGCCAGCAGTTTATACAGGGTACCCTACGAGCAGTACTTC.

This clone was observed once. The CDR3 DNA reads TGTGCCAGCAGTGCTACTAGCGGGAGTGAGCAGTTCTTC. Its translation is CASSATSGSEQFF. The chain is built from TRBV6-4 and TRBJ2-1; TRBD2 matches at 11 bases. The CDR3 runs to 13 residues. Germline-derived CDR1 and CDR2 are MRHNA and SNTAGT. V was clipped by 4 bases and J by 9 bases; unmatched bases: 2.

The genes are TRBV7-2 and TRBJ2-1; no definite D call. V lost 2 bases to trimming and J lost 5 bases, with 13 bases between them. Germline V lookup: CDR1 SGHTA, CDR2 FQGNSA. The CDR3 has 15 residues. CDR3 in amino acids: CASSLMLGPNNEQFF. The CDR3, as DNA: TGTGCCAGCAGCTTAATGCTTGGACCCAACAATGAGCAGTTCTTC.

CDR3 bases: TGCGCCAGCAGCCAAGCTCGCTATCCATCTGAGCAGTTCTTC. Its protein product is CASSQARYPSEQFF. The gene calls are TRBV4-3 and TRBJ2-1; D gene uncertain. The V gene's germline CDR1 is LGHNA and CDR2 YSLEER. V lost 1 base and J lost 9, with 13 bases in between. The CDR3 has 14 residues.

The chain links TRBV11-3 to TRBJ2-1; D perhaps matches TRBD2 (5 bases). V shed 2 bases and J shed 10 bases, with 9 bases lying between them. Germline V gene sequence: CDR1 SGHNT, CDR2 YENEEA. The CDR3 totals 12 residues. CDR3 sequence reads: CASSLIGGEQFF. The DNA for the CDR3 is TGTGCCAGCAGCTTAATCGGCGGGGAGCAGTTCTTC.

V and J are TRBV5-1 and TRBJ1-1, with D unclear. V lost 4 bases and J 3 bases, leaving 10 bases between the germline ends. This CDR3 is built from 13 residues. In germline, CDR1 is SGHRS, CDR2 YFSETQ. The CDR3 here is CASSPVPDTEAFF. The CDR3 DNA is TGCGCCAGCAGCCCAGTGCCTGACACTGAAGCTTTCTTT.

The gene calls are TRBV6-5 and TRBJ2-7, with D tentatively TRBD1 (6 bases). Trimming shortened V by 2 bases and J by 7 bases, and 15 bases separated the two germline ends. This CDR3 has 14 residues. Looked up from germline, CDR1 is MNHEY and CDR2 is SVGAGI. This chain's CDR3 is CASSYLDSAGEQYF. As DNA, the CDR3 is TGTGCCAGCAGTTACCTGGACAGCGCAGGGGAGCAGTACTTC.

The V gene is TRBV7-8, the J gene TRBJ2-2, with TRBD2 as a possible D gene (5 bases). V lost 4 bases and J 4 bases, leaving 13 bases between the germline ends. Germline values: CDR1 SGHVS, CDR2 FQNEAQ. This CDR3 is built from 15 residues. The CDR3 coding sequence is TGTGCCAGCAGCTCGTTGGGTCGGGGCACCGGGGAGCTGTTTTTT. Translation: CASSSLGRGTGELFF.

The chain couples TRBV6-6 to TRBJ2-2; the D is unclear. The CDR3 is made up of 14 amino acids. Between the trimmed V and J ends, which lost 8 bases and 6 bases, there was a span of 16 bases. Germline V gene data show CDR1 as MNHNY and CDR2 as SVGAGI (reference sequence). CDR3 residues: CASQEPSEAGELFF. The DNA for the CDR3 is TGTGCCAGCCAGGAACCCAGTGAGGCCGGGGAGCTGTTTTTT.

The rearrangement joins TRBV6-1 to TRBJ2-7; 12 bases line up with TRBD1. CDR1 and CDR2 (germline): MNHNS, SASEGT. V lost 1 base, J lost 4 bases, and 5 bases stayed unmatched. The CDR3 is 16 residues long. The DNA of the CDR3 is TGTGCCAGCAGTGAAGTATGGGGACAGGGGGCTTACGAGCAGTACTTC. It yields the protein CASSEVWGQGAYEQYF.

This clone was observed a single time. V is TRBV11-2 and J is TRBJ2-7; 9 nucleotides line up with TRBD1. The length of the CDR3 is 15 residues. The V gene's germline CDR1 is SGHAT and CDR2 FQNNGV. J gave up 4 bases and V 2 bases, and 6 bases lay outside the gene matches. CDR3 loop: CASSLRLQGAYEQYF. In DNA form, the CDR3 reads TGTGCCAGCAGCTTACGTTTACAGGGGGCTTACGAGCAGTACTTC.

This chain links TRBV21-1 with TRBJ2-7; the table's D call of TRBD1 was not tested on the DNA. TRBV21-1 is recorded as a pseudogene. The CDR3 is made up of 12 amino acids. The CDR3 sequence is CASSKRGYEQYF. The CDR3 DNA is TGTGCCAGCAGCAAAAGGGGGTACGAGCAGTACTTC.

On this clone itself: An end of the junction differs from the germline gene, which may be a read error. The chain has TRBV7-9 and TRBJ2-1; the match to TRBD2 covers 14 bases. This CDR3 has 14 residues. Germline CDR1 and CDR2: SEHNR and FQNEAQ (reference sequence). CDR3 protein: CASSLSGLAGGLIF. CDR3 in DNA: TGTGCCAGCAGCTTATCTGGACTAGCGGGAGGTTTAATCTTC.

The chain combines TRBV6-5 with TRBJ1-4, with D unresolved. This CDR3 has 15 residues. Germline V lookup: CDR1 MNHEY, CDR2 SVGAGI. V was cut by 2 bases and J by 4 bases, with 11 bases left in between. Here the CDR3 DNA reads TGTGCCAGCAGTTACACCGGACGTAGTAATGAAAAACTGTTTTTT. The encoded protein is CASSYTGRSNEKLFF.

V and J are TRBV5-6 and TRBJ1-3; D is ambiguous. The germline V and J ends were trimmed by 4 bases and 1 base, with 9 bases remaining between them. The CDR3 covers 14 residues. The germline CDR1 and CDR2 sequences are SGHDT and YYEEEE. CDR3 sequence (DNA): TGTGCCAGCAGCCGACAAAGATCTGGAAACACCATATATTTT. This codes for CASSRQRSGNTIYF.

The CDR3 DNA sequence: TGCGCCAGCAGCTTAACGGGAGGGTCGGGTGAGCAGTTCTTC. This sequence encodes CASSLTGGSGEQFF. J is TRBJ2-1 and V is TRBV5-1; 8 bases agree with TRBD2. CDR1 SGHRS and CDR2 YFSETQ come from the germline V gene. The CDR3 runs to 14 residues. Trimming cost V 2 bases and J 9 bases; bases outside gene matches: 7.

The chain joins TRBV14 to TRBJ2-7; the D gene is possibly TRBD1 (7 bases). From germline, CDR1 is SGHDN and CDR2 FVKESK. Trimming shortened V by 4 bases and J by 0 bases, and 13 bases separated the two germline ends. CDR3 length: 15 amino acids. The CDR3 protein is CASSRPGGSSYEQYF. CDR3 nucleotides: TGTGCCAGCAGCCGACCAGGGGGGAGCTCCTACGAGCAGTACTTC.

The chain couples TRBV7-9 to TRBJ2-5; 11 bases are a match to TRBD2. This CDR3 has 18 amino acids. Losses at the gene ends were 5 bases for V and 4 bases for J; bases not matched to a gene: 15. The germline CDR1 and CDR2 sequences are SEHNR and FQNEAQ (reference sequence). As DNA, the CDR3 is TGTGCCAGCAGCACGCTGGTCCGGCTAGCGGGAGGCTTAGAGACCCAGTACTTC. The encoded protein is CASSTLVRLAGGLETQYF.

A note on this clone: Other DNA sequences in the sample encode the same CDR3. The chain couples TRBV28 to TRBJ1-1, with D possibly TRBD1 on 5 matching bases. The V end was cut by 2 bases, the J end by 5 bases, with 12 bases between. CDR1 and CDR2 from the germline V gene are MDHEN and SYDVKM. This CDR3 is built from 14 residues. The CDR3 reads CASSLLGTGTEAFF. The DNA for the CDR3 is TGTGCCAGCAGTTTACTCGGGACGGGGACTGAAGCTTTCTTT.

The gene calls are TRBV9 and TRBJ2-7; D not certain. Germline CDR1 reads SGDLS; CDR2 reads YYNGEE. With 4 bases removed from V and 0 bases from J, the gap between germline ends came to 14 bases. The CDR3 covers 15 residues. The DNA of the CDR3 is TGTGCCAGCAGCACCCGACCCTCCTCCTCCTACGAGCAGTACTTC. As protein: CASSTRPSSSYEQYF.

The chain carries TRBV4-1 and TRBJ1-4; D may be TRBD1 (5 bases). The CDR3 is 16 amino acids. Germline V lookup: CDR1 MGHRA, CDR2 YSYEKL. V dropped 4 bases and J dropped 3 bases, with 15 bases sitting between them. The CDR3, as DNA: TGCGCCAGCAGCCCCGATCCGGGGCGAGCTAATGAAAAACTGTTTTTT. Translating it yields CASSPDPGRANEKLFF.

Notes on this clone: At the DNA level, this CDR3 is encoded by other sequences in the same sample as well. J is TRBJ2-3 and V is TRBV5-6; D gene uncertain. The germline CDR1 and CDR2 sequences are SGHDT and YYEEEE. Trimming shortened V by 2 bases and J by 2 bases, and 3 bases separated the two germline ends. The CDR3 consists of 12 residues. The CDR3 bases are TGTGCCAGCAGCTTAGCCACAGATACGCAGTATTTT. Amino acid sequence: CASSLATDTQYF.

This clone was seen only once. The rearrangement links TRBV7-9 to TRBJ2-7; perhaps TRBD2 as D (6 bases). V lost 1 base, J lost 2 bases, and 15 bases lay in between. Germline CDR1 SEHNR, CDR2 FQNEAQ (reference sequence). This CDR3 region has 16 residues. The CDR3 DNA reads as TGTGCCAGCAGCTTAGGCGCGGGGCGGGAAGCCTACGAGCAGTACTTC. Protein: CASSLGAGREAYEQYF.

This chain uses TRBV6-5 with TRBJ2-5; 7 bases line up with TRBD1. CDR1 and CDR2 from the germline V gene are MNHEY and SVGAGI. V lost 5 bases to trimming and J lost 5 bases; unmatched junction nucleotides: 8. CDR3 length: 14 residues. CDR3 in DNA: TGTGCCAGCAGTCTCTTAGGGGGCATGGAGACCCAGTACTTC. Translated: CASSLLGGMETQYF.

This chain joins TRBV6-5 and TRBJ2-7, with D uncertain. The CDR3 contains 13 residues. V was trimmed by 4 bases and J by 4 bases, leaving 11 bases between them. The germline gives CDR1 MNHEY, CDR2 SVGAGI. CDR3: CASSSAALYEQYF. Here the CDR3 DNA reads TGTGCCAGCAGTTCCGCGGCGCTATACGAGCAGTACTTC.

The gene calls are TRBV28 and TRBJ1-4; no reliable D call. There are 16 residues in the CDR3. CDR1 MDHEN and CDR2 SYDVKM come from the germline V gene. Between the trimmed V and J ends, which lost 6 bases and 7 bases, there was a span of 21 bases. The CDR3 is CASSVGGPNNGEKLFF. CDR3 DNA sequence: TGTGCCAGCAGCGTCGGCGGGCCGAATAATGGTGAAAAACTGTTTTTT.